Sequencing of this T cell receptor beta chain was carried out in a study of regulatory T cells in long-lasting Graves disease. The CDR3 extends over 14 amino acids. The germline V gene encodes CDR1 DFQATT and CDR2 SNEGSKA (reference sequence). Between the trimmed V and J ends, which lost 0 bases and 2 bases, there was a span of 10 bases. The table lists this clonotype with many counts. Library construction for TCR beta used iRepertoire HTBI primers and Arm-PCR of CDR3 regions. TCRdb called the multiplex PCR reads again in MiXCR, with one record for every CDR3 protein. The sample lists about 450,000 distinct CDR3 sequences; 14% were seen once. The time point was: newly diagnosed GD, antithyroid drugs for less than 3 months. PBMC RNA served as the TCR library source. The same sample was also used in a study of T cells in Graves' hyperthyroidism and ophthalmopathy. From that second work: Patients counted as stable if ophthalmopathy did not develop within 18 months. Recently diagnosed hyperthyroidism of less than 2 months' duration affected patients aged 18 to 65.

The starting material was peripheral blood mononuclear cells (PBMCs), obtained at new diagnosis, from a patient treated with antithyroid drugs. This TCR came from a woman in her 50s with Graves disease. The chain uses TRBV20-1 and TRBJ2-5; the D gene is possibly TRBD1 (5 bases). CDR3 protein: CSARDIQEQETQYF. As DNA, the CDR3 is TGCAGTGCTAGAGATATACAGGAGCAAGAGACCCAGTACTTC.